Listed below are T cell receptor beta chains from one sample, sequenced in a study of response to subunit inactivated influenza vaccine. TCRdb re-called the RT-PCR reads through MiXCR, storing one row per CDR3 protein. The table includes roughly 630,000 distinct CDR3 sequences, approximately 14% detected once. The sample consisted of PBMCs from blood, taken 14 to 15 days before vaccination. Receptor source: a middle-aged man who received an inactivated influenza vaccine. Each CDR3 is given with its conserved first and last residue. The D gene is left open where the match is weak. For some rows the clone size is stated as once, few or many, or as a class when expanded; others skip it.

clone_size	v_call	j_call	d_call	cdr3_nt	cdr3_aa
many	TRBV12-3/TRBV12-4	TRBJ1-5	-	TGTGCCAGCAGTTTAATCGTGGGTATAGGGTTGAGTCAGCCCCAGCATTTT	CASSLIVGIGLSQPQHF
few	TRBV2	TRBJ2-3	-	TGTGCCAGCATCCTGAGGGCAGTCACAGATACGCAGTATTTT	CASILRAVTDTQYF
-	TRBV7-8	TRBJ2-3	-	TGTGCCAGCAGCTCAGGTCGACGATCCAATTATACGCAGTATTTT	CASSSGRRSNYTQYF
few	TRBV6-1	TRBJ1-5	-	TGTGCCAGCAGCCCATTAGGGGGGGGGGATCAGCCCCAGCATTTT	CASSPLGGGDQPQHF
many	TRBV5-5	TRBJ2-1	TRBD1	TGTGCCAGCAGCTGGGGCCCGGACAGGGCGATGAATGAGCAGTTCTTC	CASSWGPDRAMNEQFF
few	TRBV7-9	TRBJ2-1	TRBD2	TGTGCCAGCAGCTTAGGACTAGCGGGAGTTCCTGAGCAGTTCTTC	CASSLGLAGVPEQFF
few	TRBV20-1	TRBJ1-6	-	TGCAGTGCTAGTGGTACCTATAATTCACCCCTCCACTTT	CSASGTYNSPLHF
-	TRBV4-1	TRBJ2-1	-	TGCGCCAGCAGCCAAGCCCCACTGGGGGGACAGGAGCAGTTCTTC	CASSQAPLGGQEQFF
few	TRBV2	TRBJ2-7	-	TGTGCCAGCTTGGCCTCCTCCTACGAGCAGTACTTC	CASLASSYEQYF
-	TRBV4-3	TRBJ2-1	TRBD2	TGCGCCAGCAGCCAAGATCCCGCGGGAGTGGGTTCCAATGAGCAGTTCTTC	CASSQDPAGVGSNEQFF
once	TRBV2	TRBJ2-5	-	TGTGCCAGCGGGAGGGAGGGGGCAGAGACCCAGTACTTC	CASGREGAETQYF
-	TRBV12-3/TRBV12-4	TRBJ1-1	TRBD1	TGTGCCAGCAGTTTAACAGGGGGCTACACTGAAGCTTTCTTT	CASSLTGGYTEAFF
-	TRBV30	TRBJ2-7	TRBD1	TGTGCCTGGACCCTAGGGGACAGGGGATTGAACGAGCAGTACTTC	CAWTLGDRGLNEQYF
few	TRBV30	TRBJ2-7	TRBD1	TGTGCCTGGAACTCCGGACAGGGGTACGAGCAGTACTTC	CAWNSGQGYEQYF
many	TRBV4-1	TRBJ2-2	-	TGCGCCAGCAGCCATCTCGTTAACACCGGGGAGCTGTTTTTT	CASSHLVNTGELFF
-	TRBV14	TRBJ2-1	-	TGTGCCAGCAGCTACACACTAGGGAGTGAGCAGTTCTTC	CASSYTLGSEQFF
-	TRBV6-1	TRBJ1-5	-	TGTGCCAGCAGTCGGTTGGTGGAGTCTCAGCCCCAGCATTTT	CASSRLVESQPQHF
few	TRBV10-3	TRBJ2-5	TRBD2	TGTGCCATCAGTCCCGGGGGGACCCCGCTGGGGACCCAGTACTTC	CAISPGGTPLGTQYF
-	TRBV27	TRBJ2-2	TRBD2	TGTGCCAGCAGTCCGACTAGCGGGAGTATCCCCGGGGAGCTGTTTTTT	CASSPTSGSIPGELFF
-	TRBV12-3/TRBV12-4	TRBJ2-1	TRBD1	TGTGCCAGCAGGAGACAGGGCGGAGAGCAGTTCTTC	CASRRQGGEQFF
-	TRBV2	TRBJ2-1	TRBD2	TGTGCCAGCAGCTTCTCCGGGACTAGCGGTTACAATGAGCAGTTCTTC	CASSFSGTSGYNEQFF
many	TRBV6-1	TRBJ2-1	-	TGTGCCAGCACCCGGTGGGGTTCCAATGAGCAGTTCTTC	CASTRWGSNEQFF
few	TRBV28	TRBJ1-6	TRBD1	TGTGCCAGCAGTTTAGACCCCACAGGGGCCGGTACTTCACCCCTCCACTTT	CASSLDPTGAGTSPLHF
few	TRBV29-1	TRBJ2-3	TRBD2	TGCAGCGTTCGGACTAGCGGGGGACTCACAGATACGCAGTATTTT	CSVRTSGGLTDTQYF
few	TRBV20-1	TRBJ2-3	-	TGCAGTGCTAGAGTGAAGGGGGGCACAGATACGCAGTATTTT	CSARVKGGTDTQYF
-	TRBV7-8	TRBJ1-5	-	TGTGCCAGCAGCTTAATCTTGGGTCAGCCCCAGCATTTT	CASSLILGQPQHF
-	TRBV29-1	TRBJ1-2	TRBD1	TGCAGCGTTGAGCCCCGGGACAGAGTTTATGGCTACACCTTC	CSVEPRDRVYGYTF
-	TRBV6-2/TRBV6-3	TRBJ1-5	-	TGTGCCAGCACCTTGGGGCCGGGGCAGCCCCAGCATTTT	CASTLGPGQPQHF
few	TRBV18	TRBJ2-3	-	TGTGCCAGCTCACGAGATGAAGATACGCAGTATTTT	CASSRDEDTQYF
-	TRBV4-1	TRBJ2-7	-	TGCGCCAGCAGCCAAGGAGCCGAGCAGTACTTC	CASSQGAEQYF
-	TRBV5-1	TRBJ2-5	-	TGCGCCAGCAGCTTCCAGGGCCCCCAAGAGACCCAGTACTTC	CASSFQGPQETQYF
many	TRBV6-5	TRBJ1-6	-	TGTGCCAGCATCACCCAGGTGCCCCTCCACTTT	CASITQVPLHF
few	TRBV2	TRBJ1-2	TRBD1	TGTGCCAGCAAGAAAGGACAGGAGGGAGGAGGCTACACCTTC	CASKKGQEGGGYTF
few	TRBV6-1	TRBJ2-1	-	TGTGCCAGCACAAGCGCTCTAGGCAATGAGCAGTTCTTC	CASTSALGNEQFF
many	TRBV14	TRBJ1-2	-	TGTGCCAGCAGCCGAGGCTTGTGGGACTATGGCTACACCTTC	CASSRGLWDYGYTF
few	TRBV4-3	TRBJ2-1	-	TGCGCCAGCAGCCAAGGAGGCAGGGCATACAATGAGCAGTTCTTC	CASSQGGRAYNEQFF
-	TRBV3-1	TRBJ2-7	TRBD2	TGTGCCAGCAGCCATAGGACACGGAAAGGTAGCGGGAGCCTACACGAGCAGTACTTC	CASSHRTRKGSGSLHEQYF
many	TRBV12-3/TRBV12-4	TRBJ1-2	TRBD1	TGTGCCAGCAGCGCAGGGGGCGTTAACTATGGCTACACCTTC	CASSAGGVNYGYTF
few	TRBV5-1	TRBJ2-1	-	TGCGCCAGCAGCCCGTGGGGGGCTGCTTCAAATGAGCAGTTCTTC	CASSPWGAASNEQFF
many	TRBV4-3	TRBJ2-2	TRBD2	TGCGCCAGCAGCAAATCGACCCAACGCGGGAGTACCGGGGAGCTGTTTTTT	CASSKSTQRGSTGELFF
many	TRBV29-1	TRBJ2-5	TRBD1	TGCAGCGTTCGCTGGACAGGGTGGGGAGAGACCCAGTACTTC	CSVRWTGWGETQYF
few	TRBV5-1	TRBJ2-5	TRBD1	TGCGCCAGCAGCTTGGGACAGGGGGCAACTAAACAAGAGACCCAGTACTTC	CASSLGQGATKQETQYF
-	TRBV29-1	TRBJ1-1	TRBD1	TGCAGCGTTCGACAGGGGACTGAAGCTTTCTTT	CSVRQGTEAFF
few	TRBV3-1	TRBJ1-2	TRBD1	TGTGCCAGCAGCCAAGGTGGGACAGCTCGATACTATGGCTACACCTTC	CASSQGGTARYYGYTF
-	TRBV29-1	TRBJ2-3	TRBD1	TGCAGCGTGGCAACCGGGACAGGGGGGACAGATACGCAGTATTTT	CSVATGTGGTDTQYF
many	TRBV10-3	TRBJ1-5	TRBD1	TGTGCCATCAGTGTCCAGGGGGGGAAGCAGCCCCAGCATTTT	CAISVQGGKQPQHF